The clone carrying this T cell receptor beta chain was detected a few times. The ends were cut back, 3 bases at V and 5 bases at J, with 7 bases in the middle. CDR1 is MNHEY and CDR2 is SMNVEV in the germline V gene (reference sequence). The CDR3 totals 12 residues. During its preparation, the TCRbeta library received unique molecular identifiers. TCRdb fed the PCR reads into MiXCR, producing one record per CDR3 protein. In the table there are approximately 350,000 distinct CDR3 sequences, 10% of which are singletons. The data are from a study of T-cell reconstitution after alpha-beta-depleted transplantation in children.

The sample consisted of PBMCs from the stem cell graft donor, taken from the stem cell graft. V usage is TRBV27 and J usage is TRBJ2-5; D not certain. This receptor was taken from a human donor who donated a stem cell graft to a child with acute lymphoblastic leukemia. The CDR3 region is CASSFNWETQYF. The CDR3 nucleotides are TGTGCCAGCAGTTTTAATTGGGAGACCCAGTACTTC.